This section outlines one T cell receptor (beta chain) sequence together with its context. Only in-frame clones appear in the TCRdb table, and some are missing; sequencing was by immunoSEQ multiplex PCR. The sample has about 400,000 clones, over 75% seen once. These data come from a study of Ad26.COV2.S vaccination and SARS-CoV-2 variants. Treatment specified: some 20 received Ad26.COV2.S at low or high dose, single or two shots; 5 received placebo; per-sample allocation not given. Following the first vaccine or placebo injection, samples were taken on day 63. Sequencing used peripheral blood, obtained in a trial of Ad26.COV2.S vaccine versus placebo. This receptor was identified in a person aged 18-65 years who received the Ad26.COV2.S COVID-19 vaccine or a placebo.

CDR3 in amino acids: CASSLYEGAYNEQFF. CDR3 bases: TGTGCCAGCAGCTTGTATGAGGGAGCATACAATGAGCAGTTCTTC. The rearrangement links TRBV5-5 to TRBJ2-1, with a possible D match to TRBD2 (5 bases). The length of the CDR3 is 15 residues. Germline-derived CDR1 and CDR2 are SGHKS and YYEKEE (reference sequence). The V gene lost 1 base and the J gene lost 4 bases, with 12 bases spanning the gap.